This entry concerns a single T cell receptor beta chain. The entry originates in a study of response to subunit inactivated influenza vaccine. TCRdb reprocessed the RT-PCR reads with MiXCR, giving one entry per CDR3 protein. The table lists 490,000 or so distinct CDR3 sequences, 7.6% of them singletons. Germline V CDR1 and CDR2: DFQATT, SNEGSKA (reference sequence). The V end lost 0 bases, the J end lost 2 bases, and 14 bases lay between the germline ends. CDR3 size: 15 residues. The TCR comes from a man aged 45 to 75 who received an inactivated influenza vaccine. The source material was PBMCs from blood, sampled around 25 months after vaccination. The chain recombines TRBV20-1 with TRBJ2-7; no reliable D call. The DNA of the CDR3 is TGCAGTGCTAGAGACAAAGGACCTGGACCCTACGAGCAGTACTTC. Residues: CSARDKGPGPYEQYF.